This T cell receptor (beta chain) was identified during a study of blood T cell repertoires in COVID-19. In the study overall: The samples span acute and convalescent COVID-19 from the United States, Italy and Spain. In each case, the material was cDNA or gDNA derived from T cells, B-cell-depleted T cells, or PBMCs.

The germline V gene encodes CDR1 SGHNT and CDR2 YYREEE (reference sequence). V dropped 0 bases and J dropped 9 bases, with 12 bases sitting between them. The CDR3 is made up of 13 amino acids. Individuals aged roughly 18 to 90 years were recruited from around 22 US areas. Resolution of symptoms, clearance, or two negative PCRs was present in recovered Cohort 3 donors. Data came from immunoSEQ multiplex PCR; TCRdb stores just in-frame clones and leaves some out. The sample holds over 250,000 clones; 85% to 90% are singletons and the top ten take roughly 8.6%. The genes are TRBV5-4 and TRBJ1-1, with D possibly TRBD1 on 6 matching bases. The receptor's source is a man between 40 and 49 years old who had recovered from COVID-19. The specimen was PBMCs or T cells enriched from blood (not recorded which). CDR3 sequence: CASSLEQGGKAFF. CDR3 nucleotides: TGTGCCAGCAGCTTGGAACAGGGTGGTAAAGCTTTCTTT.